This is a list of T cell receptor beta chains from one sample in a study of shared clonotypes between healthy human individuals. The repertoire was sequenced with immunoSEQ multiplex PCR; TCRdb's copy has only in-frame clones and lacks some. Of a few million clones listed, 85% to 95% are singletons. Sequenced input: naive CD4+ T cells from PBMCs. These receptors were collected from a man younger than 35 in good health. Some clones in this sample may be carry-over from other donors' samples. The conserved cysteine and the conserved F or W are not part of the CDR3 here.

length	V	J	CDR3
15	TRBV4-1	TRBJ2-6	ASSQDPRPSGANVLT
12	TRBV15	TRBJ2-7	ATSRVAGTYEQY
12	TRBV9	TRBJ2-7	ASSQGRLSYEQY
10	TRBV5-1	TRBJ2-3	ASSLPTDTQY
14	TRBV9	TRBJ2-3	ASSVGSGAGTDTQY
11	TRBV28	TRBJ1-2	ASRSGTHYGYT
11	TRBV5-6	TRBJ1-1	ASSLWGWVEAF
13	TRBV19	TRBJ2-2	ASSVRGQNTGELF
13	TRBV29-1	TRBJ2-3	SVEDLQETGDTQY
11	TRBV5-1	TRBJ2-1	ASSSRGQGEQF
12	TRBV6-1	TRBJ1-5	ASSEQGFNQPQH